This section outlines one T cell receptor (beta chain) sequence together with its context. Its target antigen remains unknown. No clone much larger than this one lies a single base away; base qualities are absent. The data were obtained in a study of CD8+ T cells in alopecia areata (dated by TCRdb to the late 2010s). Notes on the research overall: Treated patients were enrolled in an open-label pilot trial of oral tofacitinib at 5 to 10 mg twice daily for moderate-to-severe alopecia areata. Tofacitinib was administered for 6 to 18 months, and 6 months of follow-up off drug were then conducted to assess delayed response and recurrence. The SALT score, which quantifies the percentage of affected scalp surface area, was used to measure disease severity in treated patients. To study T cell clonal expansion in alopecia areata, the researchers applied high-throughput TCRbeta sequencing to both the C3H/HeJ mouse model and human patients. On the human side, TCRbeta sequencing was run on scalp tissue and on sorted CD4+ and CD8+ peripheral blood T cells from healthy controls and from alopecia areata patients with either patchy or totalis/universalis disease. Patients on tofacitinib were biopsied at baseline and after 4 and 24 weeks of treatment, and several of the patients also had a later scalp biopsy. Scalp clonality was compared across normal scalp (n=4), patchy alopecia areata scalp (n=8), and alopecia totalis/universalis scalp (n=8). The RNA source kit depended on sample type: the PAXgene miRNA kit for fixed scalp, the miRNeasy kit for PBMCs, and the RNeasy kit for mouse skin. TCRbeta CDR3 regions were amplified by immunoSEQ multiplex PCR using 35 Vbeta forward and 13 Jbeta reverse primers.

Overall results and qualifications from the work: Tofacitinib significantly lowered scalp clonality and the number of expanded CD8+ clones among the top 100 scalp clones. Compared with mice, TCR sequences shared between patients were less clear, possibly partly because of HLA diversity across the patient population. Many expanded lesional clones were found to persist in scalp and blood during tofacitinib treatment, and relapse after treatment cessation may be partly explained by this persistence. Resident alphabeta T cells in normal human skin are also sequenced, complicating scalp TCR repertoire analysis, unlike mouse skin dominated by gammadelta T cells. Because the treated cohort was small and had just a single nonresponder, larger studies are needed to establish links between baseline CD8+ expansion and response. Compared with normal scalp, lesional scalp had higher clonality and more expanded CD8+ clones, particularly in alopecia totalis/universalis, a pattern that suggests antigenic drive.

The treatment or condition label here, explained by the study, means: oral pan-JAK inhibitor, 5-10 mg twice daily. Peripheral blood and lesional scalp punch biopsies were obtained from patients with alopecia areata. PBMCs were separated by density centrifugation and stained for CD3, CD4 and CD8, after which CD4+ and CD8+ T cells were sorted on a FACSAria. Library construction relied on the immunoSEQ multiplex PCR assay. To provide template for TCR sequencing, every sample had RNA extracted and reverse transcribed into cDNA. SuperScript III was used for first-strand cDNA synthesis, primed with a 2:1 mix of oligo-dT and random hexamers. A synthetic immune receptor repertoire was used to measure amplification bias, and any remaining bias was corrected computationally. As for the authors' bioinformatics: Raw reads were preprocessed to remove errors, and CDR3 was defined according to IMGT conventions as the region from the conserved cysteine to phenylalanine. Clonality was calculated as 1 minus Shannon entropy normalized by log2 of the number of productive unique TCRs. Scalp TCRbeta sequences were cross-referenced with sorted blood CD4 and CD8 repertoires so that the CD4 or CD8 identity of scalp clones could be inferred. TCRdb retrieved this table from immuneACCESS and kept in-frame rearrangements only. Not all clones are present; in checked studies, unresolved V genes account for under half, and no reason is known for the remainder. The V and J calls and clone size come from that table; D and trimming were worked out from the DNA. The sample table records approximately 180,000 clones; roughly 50% of these occur just once. 15% to 20% of the sample comes from the top ten.

V and J are truncated by 7 bases and 5 bases respectively, leaving an intervening sequence of 13 bases. CDR3 length: 13 amino acids, cysteine to phenylalanine. Just the 39-base CDR3 DNA is kept, in frame starting at base 1. From the germline V gene, CDR1 is SNHLY and CDR2 is FYNNEI. The chain was built from TRBV2 and TRBJ2-3; a tentative D call is TRBD1 (5 bases match). The sample was CD4+ T cells sorted from blood, taken around week 55, from a patient treated with tofacitinib. This clonotype was obtained from a human donor with alopecia areata. DNA sequence: TGTGCCAGCAAGGGCGCAAGGGGAGATACGCAGTATTTT. This gives the protein CASKGARGDTQYF.